Listed here are 14 T cell receptor beta chains from one sample, sequenced in a study of graft-versus-host responses after intestinal transplantation. Once graft tissue had been processed, intraepithelial and lamina propria lymphocytes were released. Using immunoSEQ multiplex PCR, the repertoire was profiled, and TCRdb retains in-frame clones only, with some absent. Of nearly 15,000 clones listed, roughly three fifths are singletons. Material: ileum tissue, obtained 524 days after transplant. The receptors were sampled from a human patient who received an intestinal transplant, so some T cells may come from the graft donor.

The chain employs TRBV7-2 and TRBJ2-1; perhaps TRBD2 as D (5 bases). The CDR3 runs 17 residues. Germline V gene sequence: CDR1 SGHTA, CDR2 FQGNSA. Trimming cost V 5 bases and J 3 bases, with 20 bases left between them. CDR3 region: CASSPSLLEGRYNEQFF. In nucleotides, the CDR3 is TGTGCCAGCAGCCCCAGCCTACTAGAAGGTCGCTACAATGAGCAGTTCTTC.

The chain combines TRBV5-1 with TRBJ1-1; D call uncertain. The CDR3 is 14 residues long. CDR1 and CDR2 from the germline V gene are SGHRS and YFSETQ. V lost 0 bases and J lost 0, with 6 bases in between. The CDR3: CASSLERMNTEAFF. CDR3 DNA: TGCGCCAGCAGCTTGGAGAGAATGAACACTGAAGCTTTCTTT.

The CDR3 DNA follows: TGTGCCAGCAGCTTAGTGGGTTTGGACAGGGGGCTGGGCTACGAGCAGTACTTC. The encoded protein is CASSLVGLDRGLGYEQYF. The genes are TRBV7-8 and TRBJ2-7; 11 bases are shared with TRBD1. Trimming removed 1 base from V and 3 bases from J; junction bases left unmatched: 11. This CDR3 region has 18 residues. Germline V gene lookup returns CDR1 SGHVS and CDR2 FQNEAQ.

The chain carries TRBV10-3 and TRBJ1-2, with 9 bases aligning to TRBD1. The CDR3 extends over 13 amino acids. V was clipped by 7 bases and J by 4 bases; unmatched bases: 4. In germline, CDR1 is ENHRY, CDR2 SYGVKD. The CDR3 reads CAINEDRGYGYTF. The CDR3 DNA reads TGTGCCATCAACGAGGACAGGGGCTATGGCTACACCTTC.

V and J are TRBV5-8 and TRBJ2-5; 8 positions agree with TRBD1. The tail of the sequence fits TRBJ2-7 better, so the J call may be wrong. This CDR3 region has 16 residues. Germline CDR1 SGHTS, CDR2 YDEGEE. CDR3 coding DNA: TGTGCCAGCAGCTACACGGACAGGGTCAGCTCCTACGAGCAGTACTTC. Its protein product is CASSYTDRVSSYEQYF.

This clone turned up a few times. This chain uses TRBV6-1 with TRBJ1-3; the match to TRBD1 covers 8 bases. Germline-derived CDR1 and CDR2 are MNHNS and SASEGT. This CDR3 region has 16 residues. V was pared by 4 bases and J by 4 bases, with 9 bases of the junction left unmatched. The CDR3 DNA sequence: TGTGCCAGCAGTGTTGGACAGGGAGGGTCGGGAAACACCATATATTTT. Protein: CASSVGQGGSGNTIYF.

The chain combines TRBV6-6 with TRBJ1-5, with 8 bases aligning to TRBD1. CDR1 and CDR2 (germline): MNHNY, SVGAGI (reference sequence). The junction had 9 bases not matched to a gene; V was cut back by 5 bases and J by 3 bases. The CDR3 contains 16 residues. CDR3 bases: TGTGCCAGCAGTATAGGACAGGGAATCTACAATCAGCCCCAGCATTTT. It yields the protein CASSIGQGIYNQPQHF.

This clone has more than one count but fewer than ten. The V and J genes are TRBV6-1 and TRBJ1-1; a possible D gene is TRBD1 (6 bases). The CDR3 contains 13 residues. V lost 6 bases to trimming and J lost 3 bases, with 11 bases between them. Germline CDR1 reads MNHNS; CDR2 reads SASEGT. The CDR3 protein is CASRYDRHTEAFF. CDR3 bases: TGTGCCAGCAGATACGACAGGCACACTGAAGCTTTCTTT.

The chain couples TRBV4-3 to TRBJ2-3, with 14 bases matching TRBD2. Per germline, CDR1 LGHNA and CDR2 YSLEER. The CDR3 is 18 residues long. V was clipped by 4 bases and J by 0 bases; unmatched bases: 6. CDR3: CASSPGLAGGPSTDTQYF. CDR3 nucleotide sequence: TGCGCCAGCAGCCCAGGACTAGCGGGGGGCCCTAGCACAGATACGCAGTATTTT.

By frequency in the sample, this clone is medium-sized. The chain combines TRBV27 with TRBJ2-1, with TRBD1 matching over 8 bases. With V trimmed by 3 bases and J by 7 bases, 11 bases remained unmatched. The CDR3 loop spans 16 amino acids. The germline CDR1 and CDR2 sequences are MNHEY and SMNVEV (reference sequence). CDR3 DNA: TGTGCCAGCAGTTTCTCTGGGGACAGGTCGGAAAATGAGCAGTTCTTC. It codes for CASSFSGDRSENEQFF.

The chain recombines TRBV6-5 with TRBJ1-5; possible D gene TRBD1, 5 bases. The CDR3 totals 13 residues. The germline gives CDR1 MNHEY, CDR2 SVGAGI. Trimming took off 5 bases at V and 1 base at J, with 6 bases between the two ends. The DNA of the CDR3 is TGTGCCAGCAGTAGACAGAGCAATCAGCCCCAGCATTTT. Amino acids: CASSRQSNQPQHF.

The chain joins TRBV30 to TRBJ2-3, with TRBD2 identical over 11 bases. This CDR3 spans 15 amino acids. CDR1 is GTSNPN and CDR2 is SVGIG in the germline V gene (reference sequence). V was pared by 4 bases and J by 2 bases, with 5 bases of the junction left unmatched. The CDR3 nucleotides read TGTGCCTGGAACCTACTAGCGGGGGTCACAGATACGCAGTATTTT. This translates into CAWNLLAGVTDTQYF. Full variable domain (missing parts from reference TRBV30 and TRBJ2-3): SQTIHQWPATLVQPVGSPLSLECTVEGTSNPNLYWYRQAAGRGLQLLFYSVGIGQISSEVPQNLSASRPQDRQFILSSKKLLLSDSGFYLCAWNLLAGVTDTQYFGPGTRLTVL.

The V gene is TRBV6-5, the J gene TRBJ1-1, with 8 bases identical to TRBD1. Trimming removed 6 bases from V and 8 bases from J; junction bases left unmatched: 5. This CDR3 comprises 12 residues. CDR1 is MNHEY and CDR2 is SVGAGI in the germline V gene. The CDR3 loop is CASSSGGLEAFF. The CDR3 DNA reads as TGTGCCAGCAGCTCAGGGGGCCTGGAAGCTTTCTTT.

The V gene is TRBV11-2, the J gene TRBJ2-7, with D possibly matching TRBD2 (7 bases). Looked up from germline, CDR1 is SGHAT and CDR2 is FQNNGV. The CDR3 is made up of 15 amino acids. Between the trimmed V and J ends, which lost 2 bases and 1 base, there was a span of 12 bases. For the CDR3, the DNA is TGTGCCAGCAGCTTAACGGAGGGGGGGTCCTACGAGCAGTACTTC. Translation gives CASSLTEGGSYEQYF.